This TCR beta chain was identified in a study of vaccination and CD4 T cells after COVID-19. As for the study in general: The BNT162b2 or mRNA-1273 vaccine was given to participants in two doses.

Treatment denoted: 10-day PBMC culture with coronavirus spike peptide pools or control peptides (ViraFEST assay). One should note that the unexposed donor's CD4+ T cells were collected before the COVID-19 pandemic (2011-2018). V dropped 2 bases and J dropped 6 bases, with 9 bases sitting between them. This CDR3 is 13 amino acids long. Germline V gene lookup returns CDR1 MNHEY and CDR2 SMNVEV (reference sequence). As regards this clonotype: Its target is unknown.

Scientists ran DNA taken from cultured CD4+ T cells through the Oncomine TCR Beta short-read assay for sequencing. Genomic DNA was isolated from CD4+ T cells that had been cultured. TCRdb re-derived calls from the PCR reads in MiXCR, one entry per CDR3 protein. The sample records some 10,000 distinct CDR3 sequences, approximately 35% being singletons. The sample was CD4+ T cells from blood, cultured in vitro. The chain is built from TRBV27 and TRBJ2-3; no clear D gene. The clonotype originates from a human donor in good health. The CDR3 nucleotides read TGTGCCAGCAGTTTAGGGAACGTGGATACGCAGTATTTT. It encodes CASSLGNVDTQYF.